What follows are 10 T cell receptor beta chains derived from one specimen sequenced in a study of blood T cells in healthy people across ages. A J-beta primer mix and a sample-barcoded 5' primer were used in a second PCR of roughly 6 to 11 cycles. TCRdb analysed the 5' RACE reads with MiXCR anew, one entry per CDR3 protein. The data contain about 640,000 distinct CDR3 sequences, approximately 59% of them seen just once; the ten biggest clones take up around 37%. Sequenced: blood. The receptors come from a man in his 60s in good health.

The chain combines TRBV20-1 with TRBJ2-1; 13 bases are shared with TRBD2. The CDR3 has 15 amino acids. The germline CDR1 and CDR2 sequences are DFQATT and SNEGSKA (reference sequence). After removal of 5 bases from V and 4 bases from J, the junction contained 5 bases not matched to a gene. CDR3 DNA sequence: TGCAGTGCTCCTTCGACTAGCGGGGGGTACAATGAGCAGTTCTTC. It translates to CSAPSTSGGYNEQFF.

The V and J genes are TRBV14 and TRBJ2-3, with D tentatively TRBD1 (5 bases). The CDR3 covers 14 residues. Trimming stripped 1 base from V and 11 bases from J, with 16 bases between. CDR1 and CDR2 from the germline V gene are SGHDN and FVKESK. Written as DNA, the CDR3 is TGTGCCAGCAGCCAAGCGACAGTCTACAATGAGCAGTATTTT. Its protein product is CASSQATVYNEQYF.

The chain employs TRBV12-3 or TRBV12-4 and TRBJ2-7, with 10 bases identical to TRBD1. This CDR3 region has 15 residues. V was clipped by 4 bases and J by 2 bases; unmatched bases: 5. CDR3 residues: CASSSPDRGTYEQYF. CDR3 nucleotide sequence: TGTGCCAGCAGTTCCCCGGACAGGGGGACCTACGAGCAGTACTTC.

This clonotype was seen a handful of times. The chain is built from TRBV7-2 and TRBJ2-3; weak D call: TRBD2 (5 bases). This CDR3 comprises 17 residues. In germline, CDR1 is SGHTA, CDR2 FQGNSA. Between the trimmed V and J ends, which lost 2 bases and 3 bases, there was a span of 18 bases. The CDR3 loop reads CASSLPRAGVGTDTQYF. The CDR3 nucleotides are TGTGCCAGCAGCTTACCCCGAGCCGGGGTCGGAACAGATACGCAGTATTTT.

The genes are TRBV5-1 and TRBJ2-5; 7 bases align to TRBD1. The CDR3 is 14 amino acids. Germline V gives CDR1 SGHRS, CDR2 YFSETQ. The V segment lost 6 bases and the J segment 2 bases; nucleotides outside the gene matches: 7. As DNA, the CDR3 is TGCGCCAGCAACTTCGACAGGGAGCAAGAGACCCAGTACTTC. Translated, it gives CASNFDREQETQYF.

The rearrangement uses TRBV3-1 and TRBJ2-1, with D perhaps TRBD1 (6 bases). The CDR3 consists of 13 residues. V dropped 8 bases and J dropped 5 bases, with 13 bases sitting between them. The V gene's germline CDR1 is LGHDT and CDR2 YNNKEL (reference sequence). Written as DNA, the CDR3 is TGTGCCAGCTCGGCCCACAGGGACAATGAGCAGTTCTTC. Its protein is CASSAHRDNEQFF.

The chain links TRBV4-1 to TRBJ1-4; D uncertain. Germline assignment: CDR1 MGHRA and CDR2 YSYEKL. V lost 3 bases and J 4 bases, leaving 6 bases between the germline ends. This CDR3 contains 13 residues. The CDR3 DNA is TGCGCCAGCAGCCAGAGACGTAATGAAAAACTGTTTTTT. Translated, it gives CASSQRRNEKLFF.

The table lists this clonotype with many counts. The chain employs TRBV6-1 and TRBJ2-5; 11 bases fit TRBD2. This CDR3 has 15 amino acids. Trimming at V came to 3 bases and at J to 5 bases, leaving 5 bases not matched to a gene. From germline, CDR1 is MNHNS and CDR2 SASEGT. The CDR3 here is CASSDSLAGEETQYF. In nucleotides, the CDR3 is TGTGCCAGCAGTGACTCACTAGCGGGGGAGGAGACCCAGTACTTC.

CDR3 sequence: CASSLSTGTPGETQYF. CDR3 DNA sequence: TGTGCCAGCAGTTTGTCCACAGGGACGCCCGGAGAGACCCAGTACTTC. The V and J genes are TRBV28 and TRBJ2-5, with a weak D call TRBD1 (6 bases). CDR1 is MDHEN and CDR2 is SYDVKM in the germline V gene. Trimming removed 3 bases from V and 4 bases from J, with 18 bases in between. The length of the CDR3 is 16 residues.

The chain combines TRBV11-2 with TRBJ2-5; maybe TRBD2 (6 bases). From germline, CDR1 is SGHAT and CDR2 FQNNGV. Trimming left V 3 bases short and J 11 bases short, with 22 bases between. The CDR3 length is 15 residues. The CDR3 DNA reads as TGTGCCAGCAGCTTCCAAGGTGTAGCCCCGGGGGAGCAGTACTTC. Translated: CASSFQGVAPGEQYF.